This T cell receptor (beta chain) was sequenced for a study of regulatory T cells in long-lasting Graves disease. Construction of TCR beta libraries relied on iRepertoire HTBI primers and on Arm-PCR targeting CDR3 regions. TCRdb re-called the multiplex PCR reads through MiXCR, storing one row per CDR3 protein. Of hundreds of thousands of distinct CDR3 sequences in the sample, about 15% are singletons; the top ten hold more than 10%. About this clonotype itself: Its antigen is unknown.

This CDR3 is 13 amino acids long. The germline gives CDR1 SQVTM, CDR2 ANQGSEA. V dropped 7 bases and J dropped 5 bases, with 18 bases sitting between them. Study-wide findings and caveats: Comparison showed that persistent patients shared more public clonotypes (around 3,000) than new patients (966). It was in persistent disease that TRBV28, TRBJ1-2 and TRBJ2-5 were favored.

Time point noted: newly diagnosed GD, antithyroid drugs for less than 3 months. Making the TCR library involved RNA that had been extracted from PBMCs. Peripheral blood, about 9 milliliters of it, was drawn into EDTA tubes. In addition, the sample was reused for a study of T cells in Graves' hyperthyroidism and ophthalmopathy. From that second work: The study based diagnoses on clinical symptoms, serum thyroxine and TRAb, thyroid ultrasound and orbital computed tomography.

This chain connects TRBV29-1 to TRBJ2-7; no clear D gene. Sequences were derived from peripheral blood mononuclear cells (PBMCs), sampled at new diagnosis, from a patient treated with antithyroid drugs. The sequence was obtained from a man between 18 and 35 years old with Graves disease. The CDR3 DNA follows: TGCAGCGCCCTGACCTTAGAGCTGAACGAGCAGTACTTC. Its protein product is CSALTLELNEQYF.